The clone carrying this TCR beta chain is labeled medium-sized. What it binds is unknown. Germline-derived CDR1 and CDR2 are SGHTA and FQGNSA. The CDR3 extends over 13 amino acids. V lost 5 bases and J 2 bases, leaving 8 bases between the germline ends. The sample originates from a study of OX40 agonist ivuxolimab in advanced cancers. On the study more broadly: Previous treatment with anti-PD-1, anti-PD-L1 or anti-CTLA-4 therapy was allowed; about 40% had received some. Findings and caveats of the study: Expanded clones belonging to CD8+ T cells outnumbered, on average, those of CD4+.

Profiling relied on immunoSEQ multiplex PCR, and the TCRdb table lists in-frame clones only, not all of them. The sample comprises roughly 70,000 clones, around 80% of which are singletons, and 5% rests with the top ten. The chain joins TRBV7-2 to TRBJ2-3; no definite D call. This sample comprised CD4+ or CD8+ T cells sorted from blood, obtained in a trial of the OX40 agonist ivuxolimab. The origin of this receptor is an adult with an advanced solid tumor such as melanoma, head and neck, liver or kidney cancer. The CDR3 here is CASSPENTDTQYF. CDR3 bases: TGTGCCAGCAGCCCGGAGAACACAGATACGCAGTATTTT.